This T cell receptor (beta chain) was sequenced during a study of Graves' ophthalmopathy and Graves' hyperthyroidism (dated by TCRdb to 2016 to 2019). Concerning the study at large: Peripheral blood was collected at initial diagnosis, prior to any treatment. In total, approximately 130 blood samples were TCR-sequenced: approximately 42 ophthalmopathy, approximately 75 hyperthyroidism and some 17 hyperthyroidism-to-ophthalmopathy patients. In more than five hyperthyroidism patients, the T-cell repertoires found in thyroid tissue were compared with those found in blood. An independent validation cohort was composed of about 20 hyperthyroidism patients and about 16 patients who later progressed from hyperthyroidism to ophthalmopathy. TCR beta repertoire signatures were used to distinguish Graves' ophthalmopathy from Graves' hyperthyroidism and to predict progression to ophthalmopathy. Once sampling was done, hyperthyroidism patients were given methimazole at a starting dose of 30 mg daily, while ophthalmopathy patients were given high-dose intravenous methylprednisolone. To explore V-J signatures distinguishing ophthalmopathy from hyperthyroidism, a discovery set of about a hundred patients (43 ophthalmopathy, some 57 stable hyperthyroidism) was enrolled.

Its CDR3 holds 13 amino acids, cysteine through phenylalanine. The retained sequence is limited to the CDR3, 39 bases, with the frame set at the first base. The junction shows trimming of 6 bases on V and 5 bases on J, and the gene matches do not reach 7 bases of it. Via the germline V gene (reference sequence), CDR1 is DFQATT and CDR2 SNEGSKA. Hyperthyroidism was considered stable if no progression to ophthalmopathy occurred within 18 months of follow-up. The hyperthyroidism patients were 18 to 65 years old and newly diagnosed, with a disease duration of less than 2 months. Anyone with other autoimmune diseases, uncontrolled infections, pregnancy or lactation was excluded from the study. Clinical symptoms, serum thyroxine, TRAb, thyroid ultrasound and orbital computed tomography were used for diagnosis. PBMCs were isolated from 7.5 to 10 ml of fresh peripheral blood by Ficoll-Paque density gradient centrifugation. Total RNA was extracted using Trizol reagent, and RNA quality was checked on an Agilent 2100 Bioanalyzer.

For repertoire sequencing, the TCR beta CDR3 regions were amplified from RNA transcripts. The first round was an RT-PCR using HTBI primers with the Qiagen OneStep RT-PCR kit, and this first round was followed by a second-round multiplex PCR, then size selection and purification. Sequencing of the libraries was carried out on an Illumina HiSeq2000 in paired-end mode with 100 bp reads. In the paper's pipeline: SOAPnuke was used to process the reads, removing any read that contained adapters or uncalled bases, had a mean Phred below 15, or lacked an exact match to the constant primer or identifier. High-quality paired reads were merged with COPE v1.2.5. Unique nucleotide sequences were defined as clonotypes and aligned to IMGT TRB V, D and J references using MiTCR v1.1. The analysis was limited to V-J combinations with a frequency above 0.0001, which together covered just over 98% of the repertoires. For each V-J combination, a TCR clonal expansion and chaos score was defined as the ratio of F50 clonal expansion to chaos observed in the TCRdist matrix. Features were reduced by Welch's t-statistics and random forest to over ten V-J combinations, which fed a naive Bayes classifier. The Morisita-Horn index was used to measure how similar the thyroid and blood repertoires were. TCRdb reprocessed the public reads (quality trimming at Q25 with fastp, clone calling with MiXCR) and kept in-frame beta chains. Rows with one shared CDR3 protein collapse into an entry with the most common genes and DNA. The V and J calls and clone size are TCRdb's, not the authors'. Here the sample has more than 300,000 distinct CDR3 sequences; about 17% occur a single time. Approximately 2.4% of the sample rests with the top ten.

The study at large found these results: In validation, the model predicted ophthalmopathy progression with 70.59% sensitivity and about 77% specificity; some 13 predicted patients were CT-confirmed with GO in a median of approximately 6.5 months. Sample size was not statistically predetermined, and group allocation was not concealed from the investigators. Most expanded thyroid clonotypes with frequency above 0.001 were also detected in blood, suggesting blood repertoires may reflect the thyroid immune response. Ophthalmopathy was separated from stable hyperthyroidism by the 13-signature model with just under 90% sensitivity and approximately 84% specificity in cross-validation and with 80%/75% in the test set.

This clonotype has ten or more counts. Its antigen is currently not known. There are no base qualities to consult, and no much larger clone falls within one base. The sequence joins TRBV20-1 to TRBJ2-5; TRBD2 agrees with 9 junctional bases. The sample was peripheral blood. This receptor was obtained from an adult woman with stable Graves' hyperthyroidism. The CDR3: CSAAIAGAETQYF. The DNA sequence is as follows: TGCAGTGCGGCAATAGCGGGAGCGGAGACCCAGTACTTC.